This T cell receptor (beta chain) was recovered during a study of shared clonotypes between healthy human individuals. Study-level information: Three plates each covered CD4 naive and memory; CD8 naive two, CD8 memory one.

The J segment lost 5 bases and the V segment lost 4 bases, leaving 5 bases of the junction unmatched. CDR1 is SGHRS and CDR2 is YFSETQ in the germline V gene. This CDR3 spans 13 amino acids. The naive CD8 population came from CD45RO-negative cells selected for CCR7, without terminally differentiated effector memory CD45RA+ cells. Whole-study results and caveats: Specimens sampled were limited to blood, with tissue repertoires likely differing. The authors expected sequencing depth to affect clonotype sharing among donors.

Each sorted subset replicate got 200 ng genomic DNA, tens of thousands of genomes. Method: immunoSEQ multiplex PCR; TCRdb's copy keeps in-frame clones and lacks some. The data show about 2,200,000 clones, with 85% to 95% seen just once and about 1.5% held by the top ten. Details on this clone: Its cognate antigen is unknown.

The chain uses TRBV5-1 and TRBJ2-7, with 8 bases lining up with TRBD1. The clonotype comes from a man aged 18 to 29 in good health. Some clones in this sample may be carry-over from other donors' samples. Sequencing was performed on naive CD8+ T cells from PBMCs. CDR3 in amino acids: CASSLWTGNEQYF. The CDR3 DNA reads TGCGCCAGCAGCCTATGGACAGGGAACGAGCAGTACTTC. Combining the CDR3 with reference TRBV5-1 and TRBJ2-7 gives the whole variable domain KAGVTQTPRYLIKTRGQQVTLSCSPISGHRSVSWYQQTPGQGLQFLFEYFSETQRNKGNFPGRFSGRQFSNSRSEMNVSTLELGDSALYLCASSLWTGNEQYFGPGTRLTVT.